The 18 T cell receptor beta chains below come from one sample, sequenced in a study of T cells in localized non-small cell lung cancer. Here immunoSEQ multiplex PCR was the method, and the copy in TCRdb shows in-frame clones only, minus some. The sample yields tens of thousands of clones, approximately 91% seen once. The material was peripheral blood, obtained before any cancer treatment. The source is a woman aged 35-75 years with stage I lung adenocarcinoma.

This chain joins TRBV10-2 and TRBJ2-2; possible D gene TRBD1, 6 bases. Trimming took 8 bases from V and 0 from J, leaving 19 bases between them. CDR1 WSHSY and CDR2 SAAADI come from the germline V gene. The CDR3 loop spans 17 amino acids. CDR3 coding DNA: TGCGCCAGCTGGGACATGGCGTCAAACGCGAACACCGGGGAGCTGTTTTTT. This sequence encodes CASWDMASNANTGELFF.

This chain connects TRBV5-1 to TRBJ2-1; TRBD2 agrees at 7 bases. J was trimmed by 4 bases and V by 2 bases; bases with no gene match: 3. Germline V gene sequence: CDR1 SGHRS, CDR2 YFSETQ. The CDR3 contains 14 residues. DNA for the CDR3: TGCGCCAGCAGCTTAAGCGGGGATTACAATGAGCAGTTCTTC. Translation: CASSLSGDYNEQFF.

The V and J genes are TRBV4-1 and TRBJ2-1, with D possibly TRBD1 on 6 matching bases. CDR1 MGHRA and CDR2 YSYEKL come from the germline V gene. V dropped 0 bases and J dropped 4 bases, with 16 bases sitting between them. CDR3 size: 17 residues. The CDR3 region has the DNA TGCGCCAGCAGCCAAGAGCTGGGCAGGGGTTCTTACAATGAGCAGTTCTTC. Protein product: CASSQELGRGSYNEQFF.

The V gene is TRBV27, the J gene TRBJ2-5, with TRBD2 matching over 9 bases. J was trimmed by 5 bases and V by 0 bases; bases with no gene match: 7. This CDR3 has 16 amino acids. Germline V gene lookup returns CDR1 MNHEY and CDR2 SMNVEV (reference sequence). The CDR3 DNA follows: TGTGCCAGCAGTTTATCGATAGCGGGGGCTGAGGAGACCCAGTACTTC. The encoded protein is CASSLSIAGAEETQYF.

The chain has TRBV10-3 and TRBJ2-7; either TRBD1 or TRBD2 may fit D (7 bases each). From germline, CDR1 is ENHRY and CDR2 SYGVKD. CDR3 length: 14 amino acids. The ends were cut back, 9 bases at V and 4 bases at J, with 19 bases in the middle. CDR3 sequence reads: CAIKREGAGYEQYF. The CDR3, as DNA: TGTGCCATAAAAAGGGAGGGGGCAGGGTACGAGCAGTACTTC.

The chain is built from TRBV9 and TRBJ1-1, with no clear D. CDR3 size: 13 residues. V was shortened by 0 bases and J by 7 bases, with 10 bases between the two germline ends. The germline V gene has CDR1 SGDLS and CDR2 YYNGEE. The CDR3 coding sequence is TGTGCCAGCAGCGTAGCTATGAGGGATGAAGCTTTCTTT. Encoded protein: CASSVAMRDEAFF.

The chain joins TRBV2 to TRBJ1-1; D is possibly TRBD1 (5 bases). Germline CDR1 SNHLY, CDR2 FYNNEI. The CDR3 extends over 13 amino acids. Trimming left V 3 bases short and J 1 base short, with 6 bases between. Here the CDR3 reads CASSDDRNTEAFF. DNA for the CDR3: TGTGCCAGCAGTGACGACAGGAACACTGAAGCTTTCTTT.

The chain recombines TRBV5-1 with TRBJ1-1; 10 bases are shared with TRBD1. Unmatched junction bases numbered 7, after V lost 4 bases and J lost 10 bases. Looked up from germline, CDR1 is SGHRS and CDR2 is YFSETQ. The CDR3 is 13 residues long. The CDR3 loop is CASSPTDRGIAFF. CDR3 in DNA: TGCGCCAGCAGCCCGACGGACAGGGGGATAGCTTTCTTT.

This clone appeared once. The genes are TRBV11-2 and TRBJ2-5; no firm D call. The CDR3 totals 13 residues. V was shortened by 6 bases and J by 5 bases, with 13 bases between the two germline ends. CDR1 is SGHAT, CDR2 FQNNGV, per germline. The CDR3 is CASSYGGAETQYF. Written as DNA, the CDR3 is TGTGCCAGCAGTTACGGCGGTGCGGAGACCCAGTACTTC. The entire variable domain, with the rest obtained from reference TRBV11-2 and TRBJ2-5, is as follows: EAGVAQSPRYKIIEKRQSVAFWCNPISGHATLYWYQQILGQGPKLLIQFQNNGVVDDSQLPKDRFSAERLKGVDSTLKIQPAKLEDSAVYLCASSYGGAETQYFGPGTRLLVL.

The chain couples TRBV11-2 to TRBJ2-3; the D gene could be TRBD1 or TRBD2 (6 bases each). Trimming removed 5 bases at V and 1 base at J, with 13 bases between. In germline, CDR1 is SGHAT, CDR2 FQNNGV. This CDR3 has 15 residues. The CDR3 here is CASSRGGMGTDTQYF. In DNA form, the CDR3 reads TGTGCCAGCAGCCGAGGGGGGATGGGCACAGATACGCAGTATTTT.

This clone came up once. This chain links TRBV7-9 with TRBJ1-2; D is ambiguous. Trimming took 3 bases from V and 2 from J, leaving 10 bases between them. Per germline, CDR1 SEHNR and CDR2 FQNEAQ (reference sequence). The CDR3 runs 14 residues. The CDR3 nucleotides read TGTGCCAGCAGCTTTGAACCCTACAACTATGGCTACACCTTC. It is translated as CASSFEPYNYGYTF.

The V gene is TRBV10-1, the J gene TRBJ1-1, with 9 bases matching TRBD1. From germline, CDR1 is WNHNN and CDR2 SYGVQD (reference sequence). V lost 1 base and J lost 5; bases outside the gene matches: 5. The CDR3 covers 15 residues. This CDR3 reads CASSEWGQGRTEAFF. CDR3 bases: TGCGCCAGCAGTGAGTGGGGACAGGGAAGGACTGAAGCTTTCTTT.

The chain joins TRBV27 to TRBJ1-2, with TRBD1 as a possible D gene (6 bases). From germline, CDR1 is MNHEY and CDR2 SMNVEV (reference sequence). V was shortened by 0 bases and J by 1 base, with 12 bases between the two germline ends. This CDR3 is built from 16 residues. CDR3: CASSLSPDSHNYGYTF. DNA of the CDR3: TGTGCCAGCAGTTTATCGCCGGACAGTCATAACTATGGCTACACCTTC.

The CDR3 region is CASSLTNGDGTEAFF. For the CDR3, the DNA is TGTGCCAGCAGCTTAACCAATGGGGATGGCACTGAAGCTTTCTTT. This chain uses TRBV7-2 with TRBJ1-1; D ambiguous. The CDR3 covers 15 residues. The ends were cut back, 2 bases at V and 4 bases at J, with 14 bases in the middle. The germline gives CDR1 SGHTA, CDR2 FQGNSA.

This sequence joins TRBV5-1 and TRBJ2-7; possible D gene TRBD1, 5 bases. CDR1 is SGHRS, CDR2 YFSETQ, per germline. The ends were cut back, 4 bases at V and 5 bases at J, with 13 bases in the middle. The CDR3 contains 13 residues. This CDR3 reads CASSRNDRNEQYF. DNA for the CDR3: TGCGCCAGCAGCCGAAACGACAGAAACGAGCAGTACTTC.

The chain's CDR3 is CASSLSGYLQGAQGYGYTF. In DNA, the CDR3 is TGTGCCAGCAGTTTATCGGGCTACCTTCAGGGGGCGCAGGGCTATGGCTACACCTTC. The V call is TRBV27, the J call TRBJ1-2, with TRBD1 matching 8 bases. The CDR3 length is 19 residues. The ends lost 0 bases at V and 4 bases at J; junction bases unmatched: 16. CDR1 is MNHEY and CDR2 is SMNVEV in the germline V gene (reference sequence).

This clone was detected only a few times. The rearrangement uses TRBV11-3 and TRBJ1-1; TRBD1 matches 9 bases. CDR1 and CDR2 from the germline V gene are SGHNT and YENEEA. After removal of 5 bases from V and 2 bases from J, the junction contained 9 bases not matched to a gene. The length of the CDR3 is 16 residues. CDR3 nucleotide sequence: TGTGCCAGCAGCGCCGACAGGGGGGCCCTCAACACTGAAGCTTTCTTT. Translating gives CASSADRGALNTEAFF. Based on the CDR3 plus reference TRBV11-3 and TRBJ1-1, the full variable domain is EAGVVQSPRYKIIEKKQPVAFWCNPISGHNTLYWYLQNLGQGPELLIRYENEEAVDDSQLPKDRFSAERLKGVDSTLKIQPAELGDSAVYLCASSADRGALNTEAFFGQGTRLTVV.

The rearrangement uses TRBV7-9 and TRBJ1-3; 8 bases agree with TRBD1. This CDR3 region has 16 residues. V lost 4 bases, J lost 0 bases, and 5 bases stayed unmatched. The germline V gene has CDR1 SEHNR and CDR2 FQNEAQ (reference sequence). The CDR3, as DNA: TGTGCCAGCAGCTCCGCAGGGGGCTACTCTGGAAACACCATATATTTT. The encoded protein is CASSSAGGYSGNTIYF.